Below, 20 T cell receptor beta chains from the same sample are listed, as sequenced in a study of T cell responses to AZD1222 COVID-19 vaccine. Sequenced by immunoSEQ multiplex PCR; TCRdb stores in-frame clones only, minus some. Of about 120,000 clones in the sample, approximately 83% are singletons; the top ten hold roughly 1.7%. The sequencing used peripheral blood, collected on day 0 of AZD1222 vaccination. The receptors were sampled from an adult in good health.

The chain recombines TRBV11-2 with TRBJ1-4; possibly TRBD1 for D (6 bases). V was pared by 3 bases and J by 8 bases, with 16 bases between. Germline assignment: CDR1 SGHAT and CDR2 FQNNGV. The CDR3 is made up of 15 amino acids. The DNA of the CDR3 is TGTGCCAGCAGCTTCGTGGGGGGCGGGGTCGAAAAACTGTTTTTT. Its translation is CASSFVGGGVEKLFF.

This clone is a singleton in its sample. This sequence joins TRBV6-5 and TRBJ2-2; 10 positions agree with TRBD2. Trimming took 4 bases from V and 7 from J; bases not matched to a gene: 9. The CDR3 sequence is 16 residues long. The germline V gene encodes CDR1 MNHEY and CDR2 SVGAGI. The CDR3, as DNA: TGTGCCAGCAGTTGGTGGCTAGCGGGAGTTAGCGGGGAGCTGTTTTTT. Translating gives CASSWWLAGVSGELFF.

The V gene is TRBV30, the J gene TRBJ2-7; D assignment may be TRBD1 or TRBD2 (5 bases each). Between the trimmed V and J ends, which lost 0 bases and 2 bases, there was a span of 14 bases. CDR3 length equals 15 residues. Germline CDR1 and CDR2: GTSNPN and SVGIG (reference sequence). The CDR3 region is CAWSVRGGSTYEQYF. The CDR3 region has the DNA TGTGCCTGGAGTGTACGGGGCGGGTCAACCTACGAGCAGTACTTC.

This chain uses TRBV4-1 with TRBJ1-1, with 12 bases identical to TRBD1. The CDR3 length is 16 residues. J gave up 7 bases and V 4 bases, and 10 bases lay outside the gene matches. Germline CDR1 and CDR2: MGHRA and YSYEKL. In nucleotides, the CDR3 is TGCGCCAGCAGCCGTGGGACAGGGGGCGCGGTGGGTGAAGCTTTCTTT. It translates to CASSRGTGGAVGEAFF.

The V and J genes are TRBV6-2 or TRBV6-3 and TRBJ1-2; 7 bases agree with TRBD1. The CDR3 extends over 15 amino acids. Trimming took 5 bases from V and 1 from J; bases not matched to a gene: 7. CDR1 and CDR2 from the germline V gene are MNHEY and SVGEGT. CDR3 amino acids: CASSATGVRNYGYTF. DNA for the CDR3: TGTGCCAGCAGTGCAACAGGGGTTCGTAACTATGGCTACACCTTC.

CDR3 sequence reads: CAGREGRSTGELFF. The CDR3 DNA is TGTGCCGGGAGGGAGGGACGCAGCACCGGGGAGCTGTTTTTT. This chain uses TRBV6-1 with TRBJ2-2, with TRBD2 matching 7 bases. Losses at the gene ends were 11 bases for V and 4 bases for J; bases not matched to a gene: 10. The CDR3 totals 14 residues. Germline CDR1 is MNHNS and CDR2 is SASEGT.

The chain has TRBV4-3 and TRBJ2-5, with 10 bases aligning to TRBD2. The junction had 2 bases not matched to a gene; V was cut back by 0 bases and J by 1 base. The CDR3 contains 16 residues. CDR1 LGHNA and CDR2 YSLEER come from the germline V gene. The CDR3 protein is CASSQDWTSGQETQYF. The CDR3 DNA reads TGCGCCAGCAGCCAAGATTGGACTAGCGGCCAAGAGACCCAGTACTTC.

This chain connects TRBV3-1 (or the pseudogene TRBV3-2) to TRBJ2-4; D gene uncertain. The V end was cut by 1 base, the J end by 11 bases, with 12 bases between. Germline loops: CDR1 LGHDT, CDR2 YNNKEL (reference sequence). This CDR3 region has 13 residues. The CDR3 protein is CASSQGARSVQYF. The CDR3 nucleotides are TGTGCCAGCAGCCAAGGGGCTCGCTCTGTTCAGTACTTC.

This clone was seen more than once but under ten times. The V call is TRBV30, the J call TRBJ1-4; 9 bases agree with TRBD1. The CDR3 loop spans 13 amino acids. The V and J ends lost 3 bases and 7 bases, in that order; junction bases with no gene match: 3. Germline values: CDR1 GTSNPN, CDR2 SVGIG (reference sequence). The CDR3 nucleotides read TGTGCCTGGAGCCGGGACAGGGTTGAAAAACTGTTTTTT. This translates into CAWSRDRVEKLFF.

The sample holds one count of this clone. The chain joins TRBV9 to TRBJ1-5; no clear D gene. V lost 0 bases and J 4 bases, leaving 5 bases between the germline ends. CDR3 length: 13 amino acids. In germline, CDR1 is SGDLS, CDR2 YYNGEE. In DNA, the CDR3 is TGTGCCAGCAGCGTAGGGGATAATCAGCCCCAGCATTTT. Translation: CASSVGDNQPQHF.

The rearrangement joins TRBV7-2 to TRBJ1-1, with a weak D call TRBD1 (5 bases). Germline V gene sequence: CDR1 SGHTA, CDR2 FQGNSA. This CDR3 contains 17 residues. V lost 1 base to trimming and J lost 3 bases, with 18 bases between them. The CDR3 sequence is CASSLGGPPLADTEAFF. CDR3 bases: TGTGCCAGCAGCTTAGGGGGCCCTCCTTTGGCGGACACTGAAGCTTTCTTT.

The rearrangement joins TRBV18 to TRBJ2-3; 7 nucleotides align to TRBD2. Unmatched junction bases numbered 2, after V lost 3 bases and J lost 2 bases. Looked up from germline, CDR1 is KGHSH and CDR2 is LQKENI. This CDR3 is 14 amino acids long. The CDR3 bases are TGTGCCAGCTCACCGGCGGGAGTCACAGATACGCAGTATTTT. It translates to CASSPAGVTDTQYF.

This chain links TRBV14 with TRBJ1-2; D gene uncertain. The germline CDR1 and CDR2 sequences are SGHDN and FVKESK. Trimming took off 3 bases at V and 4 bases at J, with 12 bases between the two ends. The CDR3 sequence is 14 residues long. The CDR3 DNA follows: TGTGCCAGCAGCCAGCGGCAGGAGGGCTATGGCTACACCTTC. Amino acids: CASSQRQEGYGYTF.

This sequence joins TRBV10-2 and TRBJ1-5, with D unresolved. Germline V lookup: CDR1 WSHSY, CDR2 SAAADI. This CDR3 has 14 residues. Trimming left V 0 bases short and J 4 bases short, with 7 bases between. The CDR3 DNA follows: TGCGCCAGCAGTGAGTCAGGTTTTAATCAGCCCCAGCATTTT. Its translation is CASSESGFNQPQHF.

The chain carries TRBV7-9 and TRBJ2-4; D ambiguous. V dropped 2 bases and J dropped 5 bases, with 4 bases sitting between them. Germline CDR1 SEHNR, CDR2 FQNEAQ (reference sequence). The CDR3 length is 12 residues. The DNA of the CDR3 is TGTGCCAGCAGCTTAACCCAAAACATTCAGTACTTC. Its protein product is CASSLTQNIQYF.

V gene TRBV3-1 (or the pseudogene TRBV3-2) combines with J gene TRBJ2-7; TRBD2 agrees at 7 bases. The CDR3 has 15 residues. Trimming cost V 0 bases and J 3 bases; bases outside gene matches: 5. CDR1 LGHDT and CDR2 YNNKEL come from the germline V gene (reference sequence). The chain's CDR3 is CASSQEGRGSYEQYF. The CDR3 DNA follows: TGTGCCAGCAGCCAAGAGGGGCGGGGGAGCTACGAGCAGTACTTC.

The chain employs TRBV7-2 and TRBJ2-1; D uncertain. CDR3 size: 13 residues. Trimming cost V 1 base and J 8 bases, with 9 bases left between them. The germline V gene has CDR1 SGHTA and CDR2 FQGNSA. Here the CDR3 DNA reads TGTGCCAGCAGCTTAGTTTCGGTCCATGAGCAGTTCTTC. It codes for CASSLVSVHEQFF.

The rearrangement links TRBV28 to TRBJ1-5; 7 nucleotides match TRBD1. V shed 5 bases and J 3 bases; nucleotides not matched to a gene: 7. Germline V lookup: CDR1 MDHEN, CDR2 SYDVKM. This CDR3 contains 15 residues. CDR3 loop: CASSAPGTANQPQHF. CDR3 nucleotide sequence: TGTGCCAGCAGTGCACCCGGGACAGCCAATCAGCCCCAGCATTTT.

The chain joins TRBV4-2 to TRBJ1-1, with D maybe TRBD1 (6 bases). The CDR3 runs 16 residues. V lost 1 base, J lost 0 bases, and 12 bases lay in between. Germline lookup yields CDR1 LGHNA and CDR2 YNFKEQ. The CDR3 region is CASSQGGGQMNTEAFF. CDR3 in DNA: TGTGCCAGCAGCCAAGGGGGGGGGCAGATGAACACTGAAGCTTTCTTT.

In nucleotides, the CDR3 is TGTGCCAGCAGCCCGCGGACCTCCTACGAGCAGTACTTC. Translation gives CASSPRTSYEQYF. This chain links TRBV7-3 with TRBJ2-7; D gene unclear. V was cut by 5 bases and J by 0 bases, with 8 bases left in between. The CDR3 loop spans 13 amino acids. Germline V lookup: CDR1 SGHTA, CDR2 FQGTGA.